This passage covers 4 T cell receptor beta chains from one sample sequenced in a study of post-analysis software for immune sequencing data. Their specific antigens are unknown. The TCR beta cDNA libraries contained unique molecular identifiers. A single record per CDR3 protein comes from TCRdb applying MiXCR to the PCR reads. The repertoire holds 500,000 to 600,000 distinct CDR3 sequences, about 40% seen once, with more than 1.5% in the top ten. Overall study findings and caveats: Higher frequency in patients than in controls was seen for five TRBV segments, with TRBV5-6, TRBV5-1 and TRBV20-1 among them.

Sequenced material: blood. Receptor source: a girl aged 5-17 years with multiple sclerosis.

This clonotype was observed many times. The chain links TRBV29-1 to TRBJ2-3, with a weak D call TRBD2 (6 bases). Germline assignment: CDR1 SQVTM and CDR2 ANQGSEA. The CDR3 runs 14 residues. V lost 4 bases to trimming and J lost 0 bases, with 11 bases between them. The CDR3 DNA reads as TGCAGCGTTGGGGACTTTTCTAGCACAGATACGCAGTATTTT. Its protein is CSVGDFSSTDTQYF.

This chain's CDR3 is CAFTTGAGDEQFF. The CDR3 DNA reads as TGTGCCTTCACCACGGGAGCCGGGGATGAGCAGTTCTTC. The chain joins TRBV6-6 to TRBJ2-1; D is perhaps TRBD2 (6 bases). V was trimmed by 11 bases and J by 8 bases, leaving 19 bases between them. From germline, CDR1 is MNHNY and CDR2 SVGAGI (reference sequence). This CDR3 is 13 amino acids long.

This chain uses TRBV29-1 with TRBJ2-4, with D tentatively TRBD2 (6 bases). This CDR3 is built from 14 residues. Deletions cut 4 bases from V and 7 bases from J, with 17 bases between. Germline lookup yields CDR1 SQVTM and CDR2 ANQGSEA. The CDR3 bases are TGCAGCGTTGGGGAGGCTTCGGCCGGTAACATTCAGTACTTC. Translating gives CSVGEASAGNIQYF.

In the case of this clonotype: One end of the junction does not line up with germline, which may come from a read error. The chain joins TRBV28 to TRBJ2-3; 8 positions match TRBD2. Germline loops: CDR1 MDHEN, CDR2 SYDVKM. The CDR3 runs 16 residues. The CDR3 region is CASSLVLRGGTGTQYF. CDR3 in DNA: TGTGCCAGCAGTTTGGTACTCCGGGGGGGCACAGGTACGCAGTATTTT.